The T cell receptor (beta chain) under discussion was sequenced for a study of breast tumors, draining lymph nodes, adjacent tissues. The CDR3 is 13 amino acids. Germline V gives CDR1 SGHVS, CDR2 FNYEAQ. V was pared by 4 bases and J by 4 bases, with 11 bases between. Ten or more counts support this clonotype. Its antigen remains unknown. TCRdb re-called the multiplex PCR reads with MiXCR, one entry per CDR3 protein. The data hold fewer than 150,000 distinct CDR3 sequences, with about 20% observed a single time. General study points: The lymph node origin of tumor T cells was framed as consistent with a hypothesis, not demonstrated. Findings are consistent with lymph node origin and intratumoral expansion of most tumor T cells. Tumor repertoires ranked between lymph nodes and nontumor tissue in diversity, with V and J gene preferences.

Breast cancer patients provided tissue from their axillary draining lymph nodes. The chain employs TRBV7-6 and TRBJ2-7; D could derive from TRBD1 or TRBD2 (5 bases each). What was sequenced was axillary lymph node tissue. The clonotype comes from a female donor with breast cancer. Some clones in this sample may be carry-over from other donors' samples. Written as DNA, the CDR3 is TGTGCCAGCAGCTACGATGGGGGTTACGAGCAGTACTTC. This translates into CASSYDGGYEQYF. The full variable domain, completed using reference TRBV7-6 and TRBJ2-7, is GAGVSQSPRYKVTKRGQDVALRCDPISGHVSLYWYRQALGQGPEFLTYFNYEAQQDKSGLPNDRFSAERPEGSISTLTIQRTEQRDSAMYRCASSYDGGYEQYFGPGTRLTVT.